What follows are 29 T cell receptor beta chains derived from one specimen sequenced in a study of T cell clusters in autoimmune cytopenias. TRB rearrangements were amplified by touch-down multiplex PCR with mixed TRB-A/B primers. Each CDR3 protein gets one entry in TCRdb, which reprocessed the multiplex PCR reads and gives no DNA. The specimen's table records approximately 1,200 distinct CDR3 sequences. TRB was amplified from around 250 ng of peripheral blood genomic DNA per sample. Sequencing was performed on peripheral blood. These receptors were collected from a human donor with an autoimmune cytopenia or autoimmune hepatitis (not recorded which).

Measured by frequency, this clonotype is medium-sized (0.01 to 0.1%). The gene calls are TRBV19 and TRBJ1-3. This CDR3 is built from 15 residues. CDR1 and CDR2 (germline): LNHDA, SQIVND (reference sequence). CDR3 protein: CASIGTLISGNTIYF. The variable domain in full, completed from reference TRBV19 and TRBJ1-3, reads DGGITQSPKYLFRKEGQNVTLSCEQNLNHDAMYWYRQDPGQGLRLIYYSQIVNDFQKGDIAEGYSVSREKKESFPLTVTSAQKNPTAFYLCASIGTLISGNTIYFGEGSWLTVV.

The chain uses TRBV20-1 and TRBJ2-7; TCRdb proposes TRBD1, but this gene call is untestable without DNA. This CDR3 has 13 residues. The germline V gene encodes CDR1 DFQATT and CDR2 SNEGSKA (reference sequence). The CDR3 protein is CSASGAAYYEQYF.

This rearrangement joins TRBV19 to TRBJ2-7; TCRdb's D gene call, TRBD1, goes unchecked for lack of DNA. CDR1 is LNHDA, CDR2 SQIVND, per germline (reference sequence). The CDR3 covers 14 residues. This chain's CDR3 is CASRGGGNTGEQYF.

The rearrangement joins TRBV5-6 to TRBJ2-4; the D gene TCRdb calls, TRBD2, cannot be checked with no DNA. The germline CDR1 and CDR2 sequences are SGHDT and YYEEEE. The CDR3 sequence is 16 residues long. This CDR3 is CASSLRRTRTKNIQYF.

The rearrangement joins TRBV7-2 to TRBJ2-7. This CDR3 is built from 12 residues. The germline gives CDR1 SGHTA, CDR2 FQGNSA. The CDR3 reads CASSLGRSEQYF.

The rearrangement links TRBV27 to TRBJ1-5; TCRdb picks TRBD1, but there is no DNA to check that call. The CDR3 spans 19 residues. Germline CDR1 reads MNHEY; CDR2 reads SMNVEV (reference sequence). CDR3 sequence: CASSLYFRPRGAGNQPQHF.

V is TRBV6-4 and J is TRBJ2-1. The length of the CDR3 is 15 residues. The germline gives CDR1 MRHNA, CDR2 SNTAGT. CDR3 protein: CASSRSSGSLNEQFF.

This rearrangement joins TRBV12-3 or TRBV12-4 to TRBJ1-5. This CDR3 is 12 amino acids long. The CDR3 spells CASSLRGGPQHF.

This chain connects TRBV5-5 to TRBJ2-3; absent DNA, TCRdb's TRBD1 call cannot be checked. The CDR3 consists of 14 residues. The V gene's germline CDR1 is SGHKS and CDR2 YYEKEE (reference sequence). CDR3 sequence: CASSFPGETDTQYF.

This clonotype is called medium-sized based on its frequency. The CDR3 is CASSSMTGIVYGYTF. The gene calls are TRBV27 and TRBJ1-2; with no DNA, the TCRdb D assignment of TRBD1 cannot be verified. The CDR3 extends over 15 amino acids. Germline CDR1 reads MNHEY; CDR2 reads SMNVEV (reference sequence).

The chain uses TRBV7-9 and TRBJ2-1. This CDR3 is built from 15 residues. Germline assignment: CDR1 SEHNR and CDR2 FQNEAQ (reference sequence). The CDR3 here is CASSLERGLLNEQFF.

This clonotype shows up as medium-sized by frequency. The chain couples TRBV19 to TRBJ1-2; TCRdb's assignment of TRBD1 cannot be checked, as there is no DNA. This CDR3 comprises 13 residues. CDR1 is LNHDA, CDR2 SQIVND, per germline (reference sequence). CDR3 loop: CASSPGVNYGYTF.

By frequency, this clonotype registers medium-sized (0.01 to 0.1%). The CDR3 loop reads CASSIGQGGTGELFF. V and J are TRBV19 and TRBJ2-2; with no DNA, the TCRdb D assignment of TRBD2 cannot be verified. Germline-derived CDR1 and CDR2 are LNHDA and SQIVND (reference sequence). This CDR3 comprises 15 residues.

Judged by frequency, this clonotype is medium-sized. The rearrangement joins TRBV15 to TRBJ2-1; the D call of TRBD1 rests on TCRdb alone, since no DNA is present to check it. The CDR3 consists of 17 residues. Germline CDR1 reads LNHNV; CDR2 reads YYDKDF (reference sequence). The CDR3 is CATSRESPWRSYNEQFF. Complete variable domain (other parts from reference TRBV15 and TRBJ2-1): DAMVIQNPRYQVTQFGKPVTLSCSQTLNHNVMYWYQQKSSQAPKLLFHYYDKDFNNEADTPDNFQSRRPNTSFCFLDIRSPGLGDTAMYLCATSRESPWRSYNEQFFGPGTRLTVL.

The chain employs TRBV28 and TRBJ1-2. The CDR3 extends over 16 amino acids. Germline V gene lookup returns CDR1 MDHEN and CDR2 SYDVKM. The CDR3 here is CASADGVSNSLYGYTF.

The gene calls are TRBV19 and TRBJ2-5; absent DNA, TCRdb's TRBD1 call cannot be checked. Germline loops: CDR1 LNHDA, CDR2 SQIVND (reference sequence). This CDR3 contains 17 residues. This CDR3 reads CARSSRPPQGAGETQYF.

The chain links TRBV6-2 or TRBV6-3 to TRBJ2-1; TCRdb outputs TRBD2, but without DNA this stays unchecked. The CDR3 extends over 14 amino acids. CDR1 is MNHEY and CDR2 is SVGEGT in the germline V gene. The CDR3 here is CASKRDFRRNEQFF.

The chain couples TRBV27 to TRBJ2-7; the D call from TCRdb, TRBD1, cannot be confirmed without DNA. The CDR3 runs to 14 residues. CDR1 is MNHEY and CDR2 is SMNVEV in the germline V gene (reference sequence). CDR3 loop: CASSLGRGAYEQYF.

The chain employs TRBV6-2 or TRBV6-3 and TRBJ1-2; there is no DNA to check the TCRdb D call of TRBD1. Germline V gene sequence: CDR1 MNHEY, CDR2 SVGEGT. The CDR3 runs 17 residues. This chain's CDR3 is CASSYRTGAPGDYGYTF.

The J gene is TRBJ2-2, the V gene TRBV7-6; TCRdb names TRBD1, which stays unverified in the absence of DNA. Germline CDR1 SGHVS, CDR2 FNYEAQ. This CDR3 comprises 14 residues. Here the CDR3 reads CASSLTGSTGELFF.

The chain employs TRBV2 and TRBJ2-3; TCRdb's D gene call, TRBD1, goes unchecked for lack of DNA. The CDR3 sequence is 14 residues long. Looked up from germline, CDR1 is SNHLY and CDR2 is FYNNEI. CDR3 sequence: CASRAGVSTDTQYF.

V usage is TRBV18 and J usage is TRBJ1-6. The germline gives CDR1 KGHSH, CDR2 LQKENI. The length of the CDR3 is 15 residues. CDR3 protein: CASSPRRDSNSPLHF.

By frequency, this clonotype registers medium-sized. The V and J genes are TRBV29-1 and TRBJ1-2; the D call from TCRdb, TRBD1, cannot be confirmed without DNA. The CDR3 length is 12 residues. Germline values: CDR1 SQVTM, CDR2 ANQGSEA. The CDR3: CSAKGAGDGYTF.

The chain recombines TRBV5-4 with TRBJ2-3; the D call from TCRdb, TRBD1, cannot be confirmed without DNA. The germline V gene encodes CDR1 SGHNT and CDR2 YYREEE (reference sequence). The CDR3 has 15 residues. CDR3 sequence: CATTGVQSSTDTQYF. The full variable domain, with the rest looked up from reference TRBV5-4 and TRBJ2-3, is ETGVTQSPTHLIKTRGQQVTLRCSSQSGHNTVSWYQQALGQGPQFIFQYYREEENGRGNFPPRFSGLQFPNYSSELNVNALELDDSALYLCATTGVQSSTDTQYFGPGTRLTVL.

The gene calls are TRBV5-1 and TRBJ2-7; the D call of TRBD1 rests on TCRdb alone, since no DNA is present to check it. Germline V lookup: CDR1 SGHRS, CDR2 YFSETQ. The CDR3 is 14 residues long. The CDR3 is CASSWGQGFDEQYF.

This chain joins TRBV7-2 and TRBJ2-1; the D gene TCRdb calls, TRBD2, cannot be checked with no DNA. CDR3 length: 15 residues. In germline, CDR1 is SGHTA, CDR2 FQGNSA. CDR3 sequence reads: CASSTVAASYNEQFF.

V and J are TRBV10-2 and TRBJ2-1; the D call from TCRdb, TRBD1, cannot be confirmed without DNA. From germline, CDR1 is WSHSY and CDR2 SAAADI. The CDR3 totals 15 residues. The CDR3 reads CASSLETGVGNEQFF.

Measured by frequency, this clonotype is large. V gene TRBV19 combines with J gene TRBJ2-1; the D call from TCRdb, TRBD2, cannot be confirmed without DNA. Germline CDR1 LNHDA, CDR2 SQIVND (reference sequence). CDR3 length: 11 amino acids. Here the CDR3 reads CASAGSNEQFF.

Judged by frequency, this clonotype is medium-sized. The chain has TRBV6-5 and TRBJ2-1; TCRdb returns TRBD1, unconfirmable since there is no DNA. CDR3 length: 17 residues. From germline, CDR1 is MNHEY and CDR2 SVGAGI. CDR3 loop: CASTQHFGWGRNNEQFF.